This T cell receptor (beta chain) was profiled in a study of T-cell memory formation after mild COVID-19. Study-level findings and limits: CD4+ contracting clones were found mainly in CM and EM, and CD8+ ones in EMRA. The appearance of some responding clones in pre-infection memory suggested that cross-reactive memory joined. Clones contracting over day 15 to 85 were CD4/CD8 balanced, with later expanders leaning CD4+.

Worth noting for this clonotype: What it recognizes is unknown.

From germline, CDR1 is SGHDT and CDR2 YYEEEE. The CDR3 consists of 15 residues. Deletions cut 4 bases from V and 0 bases from J, with 13 bases between. 5'RACE primed from the constant segment yielded TCR alpha and TCR beta cDNA libraries bearing sample barcodes and UMIs. TCRdb used MiXCR to reprocess the 5' RACE reads, holding one entry per CDR3 protein. There are under 650,000 distinct CDR3 sequences in the sample; 18% occur only once, and approximately 12% lies in the top ten. V usage is TRBV5-6 and J usage is TRBJ1-1; weak D call: TRBD1 (5 bases). The TCR sequence derives from an adult woman who had mild COVID-19 (a few samples of this study predate the infection). Cell type and time point are not known. The sample consisted of PBMCs or a T cell subset sorted from them (not recorded which). The CDR3 DNA reads as TGTGCCAGCAGCCTCCAGGGACGGTTGAACACTGAAGCTTTCTTT. Encoded protein: CASSLQGRLNTEAFF.